This T cell receptor (beta chain) was observed in a study of blood T cell repertoires in COVID-19. Study-level information: Spain, Italy and the United States supplied samples that represented acute and convalescent COVID-19. From T cells, B-cell-depleted T cells, or PBMCs came the material, which was cDNA or gDNA.

This clone was seen only once. Germline CDR1 is SGHNT and CDR2 is YYREEE (reference sequence). Trimming took 4 bases from V and 4 from J, leaving 12 bases between them. CDR3 length: 13 amino acids. Original analysis: Amplification with reference gene primers provided the estimates of nucleated cell counts. TCRdb's copy holds only in-frame clones and misses some; the assay was immunoSEQ multiplex PCR. The V and J calls and clone size are taken from that table; D and trimming were inferred from the DNA. The sample records about 68,000 clones, about three quarters being singletons. The receptor's source is a human donor in a cohort sampled during active COVID-19. This chain connects TRBV5-4 to TRBJ2-7; possible D gene TRBD1, 5 bases. What was sequenced was peripheral blood. The CDR3 loop is CASSPAGPYEQYF. The CDR3 DNA reads TGTGCCAGCAGCCCGGCAGGGCCTTACGAGCAGTACTTC.